The 4 T cell receptor beta chains below come from one sample, sequenced in a study of neoadjuvant anti-PD-1 for oral cavity cancer. Clones were read by immunoSEQ multiplex PCR, and TCRdb kept only the in-frame ones, dropping some. The table records about 42,000 clones, 75% to 80% of them present only once. Indicated time point: after neoadjuvant nivolumab, at surgical resection. The specimen was PBMCs, collected after nivolumab (anti-PD-1) treatment. The receptor source for this set is a person aged 35-79 years with oral cavity squamous cell carcinoma.

The chain has TRBV5-1 and TRBJ2-7, with D possibly being TRBD2 (6 bases). The V gene lost 3 bases and the J gene lost 2 bases, with 12 bases spanning the gap. This CDR3 contains 14 residues. Germline lookup yields CDR1 SGHRS and CDR2 YFSETQ. The CDR3 bases are TGCGCCAGCAGCTGGGGGGAGCCGACCTACGAGCAGTACTTC. It yields the protein CASSWGEPTYEQYF. Filled out from reference TRBV5-1 and TRBJ2-7, the complete variable domain reads KAGVTQTPRYLIKTRGQQVTLSCSPISGHRSVSWYQQTPGQGLQFLFEYFSETQRNKGNFPGRFSGRQFSNSRSEMNVSTLELGDSALYLCASSWGEPTYEQYFGPGTRLTVT.

CDR3 coding DNA: TGTGCCAGCAGCTCCCTGACAGGCCCCCAAGAGACCCAGTACTTC. Translated: CASSSLTGPQETQYF. The chain is built from TRBV7-9 and TRBJ2-5; a weak D match, TRBD1 (6 bases). This CDR3 region has 15 residues. V shed 4 bases and J shed 1 base, with 13 bases lying between them. Germline values: CDR1 SEHNR, CDR2 FQNEAQ (reference sequence).

J is TRBJ2-7 and V is TRBV4-1; D is uncertain. This CDR3 is 13 amino acids long. The germline V and J ends were trimmed by 1 base and 4 bases, with 8 bases remaining between them. Germline V CDR1 and CDR2: MGHRA, YSYEKL. CDR3: CASSQARGYEQYF. In DNA, the CDR3 is TGCGCCAGCAGCCAAGCCCGAGGATACGAGCAGTACTTC.

The CDR3 here is CAWSVQDHQPQHF. The CDR3 nucleotides are TGTGCCTGGAGTGTTCAGGATCATCAGCCCCAGCATTTT. The chain couples TRBV30 to TRBJ1-5, with D unresolved. The CDR3 length is 13 residues. With 0 bases removed from V and 5 bases from J, the gap between germline ends came to 8 bases. Germline V lookup: CDR1 GTSNPN, CDR2 SVGIG (reference sequence).